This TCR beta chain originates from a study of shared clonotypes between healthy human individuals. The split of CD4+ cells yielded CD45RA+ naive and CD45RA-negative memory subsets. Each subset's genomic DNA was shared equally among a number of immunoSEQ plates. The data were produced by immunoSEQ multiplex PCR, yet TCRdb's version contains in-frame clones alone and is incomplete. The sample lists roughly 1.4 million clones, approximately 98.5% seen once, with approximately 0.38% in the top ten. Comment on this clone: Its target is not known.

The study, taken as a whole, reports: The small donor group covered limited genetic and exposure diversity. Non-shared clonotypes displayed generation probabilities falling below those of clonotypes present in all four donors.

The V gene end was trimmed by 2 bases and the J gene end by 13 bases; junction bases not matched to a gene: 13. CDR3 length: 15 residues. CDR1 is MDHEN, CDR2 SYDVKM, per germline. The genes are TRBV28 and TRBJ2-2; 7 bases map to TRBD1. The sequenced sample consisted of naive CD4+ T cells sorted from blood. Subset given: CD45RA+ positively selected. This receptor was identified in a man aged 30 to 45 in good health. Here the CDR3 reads CASSLTRQGRAGLFF. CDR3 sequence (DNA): TGTGCCAGCAGTTTAACCAGACAGGGAAGGGCCGGGCTGTTTTTT.